This entry lists 11 T cell receptor beta chains sequenced from one sample in a study of Graves' ophthalmopathy and Graves' hyperthyroidism. Using RNA transcripts, the TCR beta CDR3 regions were amplified. HTBI primers served in a first-round RT-PCR, which a second-round multiplex PCR followed. TCRdb re-called the multiplex PCR reads with MiXCR, one entry per CDR3 protein. The sample has 1 million to 1.3 million distinct CDR3 sequences, 36% seen once. Specimen: peripheral blood or thyroid tissue (not recorded which). The receptor set was obtained from an adult man with Graves' hyperthyroidism.

The chain is built from TRBV7-3 and TRBJ2-5; possible D gene TRBD2, 6 bases. This CDR3 is 17 amino acids long. V shed 5 bases and J shed 2 bases, with 21 bases lying between them. Germline V gene data show CDR1 as SGHTA and CDR2 as FQGTGA. CDR3 in amino acids: CASSPVPNTGTQETQYF. DNA for the CDR3: TGTGCCAGCAGCCCCGTCCCGAACACCGGGACTCAAGAGACCCAGTACTTC.

This clonotype was found many times. The V call is TRBV7-2, the J call TRBJ2-7, with D possibly TRBD2 on 6 matching bases. V was cut by 6 bases and J by 2 bases, with 11 bases left in between. Looked up from germline, CDR1 is SGHTA and CDR2 is FQGNSA. This CDR3 is built from 13 residues. In DNA form, the CDR3 reads TGTGCCAGCAGTCACGGGGGAGCCTACGAGCAGTACTTC. Encoded protein: CASSHGGAYEQYF.

The chain joins TRBV25-1 to TRBJ1-2; possibly TRBD1 for D (6 bases). CDR3 length equals 13 residues. Germline V gives CDR1 MGHDK, CDR2 SYGVNS. The germline V and J ends were trimmed by 6 bases and 6 bases, with 14 bases remaining between them. The CDR3 DNA sequence: TGTGCCAGCAGGGGGCAGGGGCGACATGGCTACACCTTC. Protein sequence: CASRGQGRHGYTF.

This clonotype was seen repeatedly, ten times or more. The V and J genes are TRBV20-1 and TRBJ2-5, with D unresolved. V lost 4 bases to trimming and J lost 2 bases, with 8 bases between them. The CDR3 runs 12 residues. Germline loops: CDR1 DFQATT, CDR2 SNEGSKA (reference sequence). CDR3 region: CSATIRQETQYF. The CDR3 DNA is TGCAGTGCTACTATCAGACAAGAGACCCAGTACTTC.

The CDR3 bases are TGTGCCAGCAGTGCCTTGAGGACAGGGTCGTCCGAGCAGTACTTC. Translating gives CASSALRTGSSEQYF. V usage is TRBV6-1 and J usage is TRBJ2-7, with 8 positions matching TRBD1. The CDR3 has 15 residues. J lost 6 bases, V lost 4 bases, and 11 bases had no gene match. CDR1 MNHNS and CDR2 SASEGT come from the germline V gene.

This clonotype showed up many times. The chain uses TRBV4-3 and TRBJ1-6; TRBD1 might be the D (6 bases). V lost 1 base and J lost 8, with 9 bases in between. This CDR3 contains 14 residues. Looked up from germline, CDR1 is LGHNA and CDR2 is YSLEER. CDR3 residues: CASSQADSYSPLHF. The CDR3 bases are TGCGCCAGCAGCCAAGCGGACAGCTATTCACCCCTCCACTTT.

This clonotype was counted a few times. V usage is TRBV9 and J usage is TRBJ2-7; 7 bases map to TRBD2. Germline values: CDR1 SGDLS, CDR2 YYNGEE. With 4 bases clipped from V and 0 bases from J, the junction kept 13 bases outside the gene matches. The CDR3 length is 17 residues. The CDR3 reads CASSPKGGGSSSYEQYF. DNA for the CDR3: TGTGCCAGCAGCCCCAAGGGCGGGGGTTCAAGCTCCTACGAGCAGTACTTC.

A few counts support this clonotype. The V and J genes are TRBV5-1 and TRBJ2-6, with D tentatively TRBD2 (7 bases). The germline V gene has CDR1 SGHRS and CDR2 YFSETQ. The CDR3 runs 16 residues. Between the trimmed V and J ends, which lost 2 bases and 1 base, there was a span of 10 bases. The CDR3 spells CASSLQGGSGANVLTF. DNA for the CDR3: TGCGCCAGCAGCTTACAGGGAGGGTCTGGGGCCAACGTCCTGACTTTC.

To note about this clonotype: A read error may account for a junction end that differs from germline. In DNA, the CDR3 is TGTGCCAGCAGTTACACGGGGGTATATGAAAAACCGTTTTTT. Its protein product is CASSYTGVYEKPFF. The chain recombines TRBV6-2 or TRBV6-3 with TRBJ1-4; D may be TRBD1 (5 bases). Germline CDR1 MNHEY, CDR2 SVGEGT. This CDR3 region has 14 residues.

This chain uses TRBV6-5 with TRBJ1-5; D ambiguous. Germline-derived CDR1 and CDR2 are MNHEY and SVGAGI. This CDR3 has 14 amino acids. Between the trimmed V and J ends, which lost 8 bases and 4 bases, there was a span of 15 bases. The CDR3 sequence: CASRQDGPNQPQHF. DNA for the CDR3: TGTGCCAGCCGGCAGGACGGGCCGAATCAGCCCCAGCATTTT.

This clonotype appeared a few times. This chain connects TRBV7-8 to TRBJ1-6; 8 bases agree with TRBD1. The junction had 5 bases not matched to a gene; V was cut back by 8 bases and J by 8 bases. Germline lookup yields CDR1 SGHVS and CDR2 FQNEAQ. The CDR3 extends over 13 amino acids. The CDR3 sequence: CASLPGGDSPLHF. The CDR3 DNA follows: TGTGCCAGCCTGCCAGGGGGCGATTCACCCCTCCACTTT.